This record concerns one T cell receptor (beta chain) sequence. Its antigen target is currently unknown. No base quality information exists; no much larger clone differs at one position. The entry originates in a study of shared clonotypes between healthy human individuals (dated by TCRdb to 2018 to 2021). About the investigation overall: Three men and a couple of women, aged 18 to 49 years, made up the cohort. For each donor, CD4 naive and CD4 memory were each given three plates, CD8 naive was given two plates, and CD8 memory was given one plate. The study deeply sequenced blood TCR repertoires of five healthy adults to estimate repertoire size and the extent of clonotype sharing between individuals. To increase sequencing depth and limit assay-specific biases, TCR repertoire library preparation and sequencing were carried out by different laboratories using diverse techniques. Between about 0.8 and 9.5 billion PBMCs per donor were obtained by leukapheresis.

Donors were healthy HIV-negative adults with no recently reported acute infections or vaccinations. Every donor was a Caucasian adult living in Nashville, Tennessee, USA. CD4+ T cells were enriched by magnetic negative selection, after which naive cells were positively selected on CD45RA and the negative fraction was taken as the memory subset. Blood was collected by leukapheresis, and PBMCs were isolated by Ficoll-Histopaque density gradient centrifugation and then cryopreserved in liquid nitrogen vapor phase. Analytical flow cytometry was used to check the purity and quantity of each magnetically sorted T cell population. Each sorted fraction had its genomic DNA isolated and then quantified by UV absorbance on a Nanodrop 2000c. TCR CDR3 regions were amplified from genomic DNA by multiplex PCR using the deep immunoSEQ assay. Extracted genomic DNA from each cell subset was spread evenly across all wells of several immunoSEQ 96-well plates, with each plate serving as a replicate. For sorted subsets, 200 to 250 ng of genomic DNA, equivalent to around 31,000 T cell genomes, went into each replicate PCR. The purified libraries were quantified using a Qubit 3.0 fluorometer, sized with a Bioanalyzer 2100, and then quantified again using the KAPA Library Quantification kit. A separate single-read 150-cycle Illumina NextSeq 550 flow cell was used to sequence each immunoSEQ 96-well plate. In the source study's methods: Because the immunoSEQ output included only junctional sequences and no quality scores, the filtering could not be the same as the filtering used for full-length reads. Sequences were annotated with PyIR, a Python wrapper for IgBLAST v1.9, and V/J genes and CDR3 were assigned using IMGT germline references. Reads with weak V/J assignments (E-value above 1e-6), missing CDR3, stop codons, out-of-frame junctions, or ambiguous translated residues were removed. A V3J clonotype was defined by an identical inferred V gene, J gene, and CDR3 amino acid sequence. Percentage overlap between repertoires was calculated by dividing the number of shared unique clonotypes by the size of the smaller repertoire. Richness of each repertoire was evaluated using RTK rarefaction, the Chao1 estimator, and Recon v2.1 estimates of unobserved clonotypes. Generation probabilities for all TCRbeta clonotypes obtained by the gDNA method from four donors were computed using OLGA. Held by TCRdb, this immuneACCESS table contains in-frame sequences only and omits some clones. Under half of the omission traces to an unresolved V gene where checked; the cause of the rest is unknown. D and trimming come from the DNA, and the V and J calls and clone size come from that table. The sample data list about 1.5 million clones, and 95% to 97% of these were observed just once. The ten top clones hold 1% to 1.5% of the sample.

The paper's findings and limits, for the study overall: The genetic and exposure-history diversity represented was limited by the small number of donors. Based on pairwise subsampling, the degree of clonotype sharing among donors was expected to be affected by sequencing depth. Compared with non-shared clonotypes, clonotypes shared by all four sorted-subset donors had higher generation probabilities. Naive subsets generally had larger estimated clonotype richness than memory subsets. Incomplete sequencing was indicated by rarefaction of sorted-subset datasets, despite the large sequencing depth. Across a handful of donors, roughly 5.1% of naive CD4, roughly 3.8% of naive CD8, about 2% of memory CD4, and approximately 0.42% of memory CD8 clonotypes were shared. Sampling was restricted to blood, and TCR repertoires in tissues likely differ from the TCR repertoires found in blood.

The germline V end is reduced by 3 bases and the J end by 4 bases; junction bases left unmatched: 11. CDR1 KGHSH and CDR2 LQKENI were looked up in the germline V gene. Its CDR3 holds 18 amino acids, cysteine through phenylalanine. The read is trimmed to its CDR3 DNA, 54 bases read in frame from base 1. Rearrangement joined TRBV18 to TRBJ2-6; 8 bases in between match TRBD2. Sequencing was carried out using naive CD4+ T cells sorted from blood. The cell subset or site label, read with the paper, signifies: CD45RA+ positively selected. The TCR sequence derives from a man aged 30 to 39 in good health. CDR3 protein: CASSPLSAGGGGANVLTF. In nucleotide form, the sequence is TGTGCCAGCTCACCCCTATCGGCGGGGGGCGGCGGGGCCAACGTCCTGACTTTC.